Presented here are 32 T cell receptor beta chains from one specimen sequenced in a study of cytomegalovirus exposure and HLA in healthy donors. The PCR employed 60 Vbeta primers together with 13 Jbeta primers. Profiling relied on immunoSEQ multiplex PCR, and the TCRdb table lists in-frame clones only, not all of them. Of 150,000 to 200,000 clones detected, about 83% appear once; the ten largest clones hold 4.5% to 7.5%. The material sequenced was PBMCs. These TCRs come from a woman between 25 and 40 years old in good health and CMV-seropositive.

The chain recombines TRBV5-1 with TRBJ2-1; possibly TRBD1 for D (6 bases). The V end lost 4 bases, the J end lost 4 bases, and 12 bases lay between the germline ends. The CDR3 is 14 amino acids. Germline values: CDR1 SGHRS, CDR2 YFSETQ. CDR3 in amino acids: CASSTDSIYNEQFF. In nucleotides, the CDR3 is TGCGCCAGCAGCACGGACAGCATTTACAATGAGCAGTTCTTC.

The V and J genes are TRBV7-9 and TRBJ2-7; 7 bases agree with TRBD1. With 3 bases clipped from V and 2 bases from J, the junction kept 7 bases outside the gene matches. The CDR3 sequence is 15 residues long. Germline assignment: CDR1 SEHNR and CDR2 FQNEAQ (reference sequence). Here the CDR3 reads CASSFPGQRPYEQYF. CDR3 nucleotide sequence: TGTGCCAGCAGCTTCCCGGGACAGAGACCCTACGAGCAGTACTTC.

This clone was counted a single time. The chain uses TRBV7-8 and TRBJ1-5; 7 bases are shared with TRBD1. The CDR3 has 19 amino acids. V lost 2 bases, J lost 3 bases, and 16 bases stayed unmatched. CDR1 and CDR2 from the germline V gene are SGHVS and FQNEAQ. This CDR3 reads CASSLSFLTGLSVNQPQHF. Written as DNA, the CDR3 is TGTGCCAGCAGCTTAAGTTTCTTGACAGGGTTATCCGTCAATCAGCCCCAGCATTTT.

Here the CDR3 DNA reads TGTGCCAGTAGTCCGACAGGGACCGCCAAAAACATTCAGTACTTC. It specifies CASSPTGTAKNIQYF. This chain connects TRBV19 to TRBJ2-4; 7 bases map to TRBD1. Germline values: CDR1 LNHDA, CDR2 SQIVND (reference sequence). The CDR3 is 15 residues long. The ends lost 5 bases at V and 1 base at J; junction bases unmatched: 5.

The table lists this clone with a count of one. The V call is TRBV14, the J call TRBJ1-4; TRBD1 matches at 10 bases. The CDR3 sequence is 14 residues long. The J segment lost 7 bases and the V segment lost 4 bases, leaving 3 bases of the junction unmatched. Germline values: CDR1 SGHDN, CDR2 FVKESK. CDR3 bases: TGTGCCAGCAGCCGGACAGGGGGGCCTGAAAAACTGTTTTTT. Translating gives CASSRTGGPEKLFF.

The J gene is TRBJ2-7, the V gene TRBV10-3; 8 nucleotides line up with TRBD2. In germline, CDR1 is ENHRY, CDR2 SYGVKD. The CDR3 is made up of 14 amino acids. J gave up 7 bases and V 10 bases, and 15 bases lay outside the gene matches. The CDR3: CATGGAGSLGEQYF. DNA of the CDR3: TGTGCCACCGGGGGGGCAGGGTCGTTGGGGGAGCAGTACTTC.

This chain joins TRBV27 and TRBJ1-1; 8 bases agree with TRBD1. The CDR3 runs to 16 residues. J lost 2 bases, V lost 3 bases, and 8 bases had no gene match. The germline V gene has CDR1 MNHEY and CDR2 SMNVEV (reference sequence). The CDR3 is CASSFQRTGTNTEAFF. The CDR3 nucleotides are TGTGCCAGCAGTTTCCAACGGACAGGGACTAACACTGAAGCTTTCTTT.

The rearrangement joins TRBV6-1 to TRBJ2-6, with D perhaps matching TRBD1 (6 bases). V was clipped by 4 bases and J by 0 bases, with 16 bases between them. The CDR3 runs 18 residues. Germline values: CDR1 MNHNS, CDR2 SASEGT. For the CDR3, the DNA is TGTGCCAGCAGTGGCTCCCCAGGGGAAAGCTCTGGGGCCAACGTCCTGACTTTC. It encodes CASSGSPGESSGANVLTF.

The chain joins TRBV5-1 to TRBJ1-2; D not certain. Germline V gene data show CDR1 as SGHRS and CDR2 as YFSETQ. V was cut by 0 bases and J by 4 bases, with 7 bases left in between. This CDR3 is 13 amino acids long. Here the CDR3 reads CASSLAQPYGYTF. The CDR3 nucleotides read TGCGCCAGCAGCTTGGCACAGCCCTATGGCTACACCTTC.

The V call is TRBV9, the J call TRBJ2-5; possibly TRBD2 for D (6 bases). The length of the CDR3 is 15 residues. V was clipped by 3 bases and J by 1 base, with 13 bases between them. Germline V lookup: CDR1 SGDLS, CDR2 YYNGEE. The CDR3 region is CASSATGTPQETQYF. CDR3 bases: TGTGCCAGCAGCGCGACCGGGACTCCCCAAGAGACCCAGTACTTC. Using reference TRBV9 and TRBJ2-5 for the parts outside the CDR3, the full variable domain is DSGVTQTPKHLITATGQRVTLRCSPRSGDLSVYWYQQSLDQGLQFLIQYYNGEERAKGNILERFSAQQFPDLHSELNLSSLELGDSALYFCASSATGTPQETQYFGPGTRLLVL.

This clone was counted a few times. This chain connects TRBV11-2 to TRBJ1-1, with D possibly matching TRBD1 (6 bases). The CDR3 contains 14 residues. Trimming took off 5 bases at V and 5 bases at J, with 15 bases between the two ends. The V gene's germline CDR1 is SGHAT and CDR2 FQNNGV. The CDR3 sequence is CASSQWGLSTEAFF. The CDR3 DNA reads as TGTGCCAGCAGCCAGTGGGGGCTCTCGACTGAAGCTTTCTTT.

This chain's CDR3 is CASSLGTVNNEQFF. In DNA, the CDR3 is TGTGCCAGCAGCCTAGGGACAGTAAACAATGAGCAGTTCTTC. The V call is TRBV9, the J call TRBJ2-1; 7 nucleotides agree with TRBD1. V lost 4 bases and J lost 5; bases outside the gene matches: 6. The CDR3 spans 14 residues. The germline V gene has CDR1 SGDLS and CDR2 YYNGEE.

This clone has more than one count but fewer than ten. J is TRBJ1-1 and V is TRBV6-5, with D unresolved. This CDR3 is 14 amino acids long. Between the trimmed V and J ends, which lost 2 bases and 1 base, there was a span of 8 bases. Germline loops: CDR1 MNHEY, CDR2 SVGAGI. The CDR3 DNA follows: TGTGCCAGCAGTTACATCCCCAAGAACACTGAAGCTTTCTTT. Amino acid sequence: CASSYIPKNTEAFF.

The rearrangement links TRBV6-1 to TRBJ2-7; TRBD1 might be the D (6 bases). The V end was cut by 5 bases, the J end by 1 base, with 12 bases between. The germline V gene encodes CDR1 MNHNS and CDR2 SASEGT. The CDR3 is made up of 14 amino acids. The CDR3 nucleotides read TGTGCCAGCAGTTCGGACAGCTTATCCTACGAGCAGTACTTC. Its protein is CASSSDSLSYEQYF.

This chain links TRBV5-1 with TRBJ2-5; TRBD2 is a possible D gene (6 bases). V was trimmed by 4 bases and J by 1 base, leaving 14 bases between them. Germline V gene data show CDR1 as SGHRS and CDR2 as YFSETQ. The CDR3 runs to 15 residues. The CDR3 loop is CASSRTGLIQETQYF. Written as DNA, the CDR3 is TGCGCCAGCAGCAGGACGGGACTCATCCAAGAGACCCAGTACTTC.

The gene calls are TRBV5-1 and TRBJ2-1, with 9 bases fitting TRBD2. J was trimmed by 6 bases and V by 3 bases; bases with no gene match: 10. This CDR3 contains 16 residues. CDR1 SGHRS and CDR2 YFSETQ come from the germline V gene. DNA for the CDR3: TGCGCCAGCAGCTCCCTTGTTAGCGGGAGAAGCAATGAGCAGTTCTTC. This codes for CASSSLVSGRSNEQFF.

The rearrangement links TRBV19 to TRBJ2-1; 12 bases match TRBD1. The CDR3 is 15 residues long. With V trimmed by 2 bases and J by 9 bases, 5 bases remained unmatched. Germline V gene lookup returns CDR1 LNHDA and CDR2 SQIVND (reference sequence). The CDR3 sequence: CASSIRGTGGSEQFF. Written as DNA, the CDR3 is TGTGCCAGTAGTATAAGGGGGACAGGGGGCTCTGAGCAGTTCTTC.

V and J are TRBV11-1 and TRBJ2-3; possibly TRBD2 for D (6 bases). The length of the CDR3 is 16 residues. Germline V gene sequence: CDR1 SGHAT, CDR2 FQDESV (reference sequence). The V and J ends lost 5 bases and 0 bases respectively, with 15 bases between them. The DNA of the CDR3 is TGTGCCAGCAGCCCGCGGGGCGGCCATAGCACAGATACGCAGTATTTT. It yields the protein CASSPRGGHSTDTQYF.

J is TRBJ1-2 and V is TRBV2; no definite D call. With 6 bases removed from V and 3 bases from J, the gap between germline ends came to 11 bases. In germline, CDR1 is SNHLY, CDR2 FYNNEI. CDR3 length: 13 amino acids. CDR3 amino acids: CASSPERDYGYTF. CDR3 in DNA: TGTGCCAGCAGCCCTGAAAGAGACTATGGCTACACCTTC.

The chain combines TRBV6-5 with TRBJ2-4, with a weak D call TRBD2 (5 bases). The length of the CDR3 is 13 residues. Germline-derived CDR1 and CDR2 are MNHEY and SVGAGI. V shed 5 bases and J shed 7 bases, with 12 bases lying between them. CDR3 DNA: TGTGCCAGCAGTCTACGAGGGCAGAACATTCAGTACTTC. Translation: CASSLRGQNIQYF.

The rearrangement uses TRBV6-5 and TRBJ2-3; 8 positions agree with TRBD1. V trimming: 4 bases; J trimming: 8 bases; junction bases outside the gene matches: 14. Germline CDR1 reads MNHEY; CDR2 reads SVGAGI. The CDR3 extends over 16 amino acids. CDR3 nucleotides: TGTGCCAGCAGTTTCCGGACAGGGCCCACTGGGGGTACGCAGTATTTT. Residues: CASSFRTGPTGGTQYF.

This chain uses TRBV10-1 with TRBJ2-7, with D possibly being TRBD1 (7 bases). The ends were cut back, 5 bases at V and 6 bases at J, with 20 bases in the middle. This CDR3 has 15 amino acids. Germline lookup yields CDR1 WNHNN and CDR2 SYGVQD (reference sequence). CDR3 DNA sequence: TGCGCCAGCAGTCCGCGCATCAGGGGGGCTGGCGAGCAGTACTTC. This encodes CASSPRIRGAGEQYF.

The genes are TRBV2 and TRBJ1-4; D gene ambiguous. The CDR3 has 15 amino acids. From germline, CDR1 is SNHLY and CDR2 FYNNEI. Trimming took 4 bases from V and 6 from J, leaving 15 bases between them. Written as DNA, the CDR3 is TGTGCCAGCAGTGCGGGTGCTTCTCGGCATGAAAAACTGTTTTTT. Translation: CASSAGASRHEKLFF.

V gene TRBV28 combines with J gene TRBJ2-5; 9 bases are a match to TRBD2. This CDR3 is 13 amino acids long. Germline CDR1 is MDHEN and CDR2 is SYDVKM. V gave up 2 bases and J gave up 9 bases; unmatched junction bases: 4. This chain's CDR3 is CASSLMASGAQYF. In DNA, the CDR3 is TGTGCCAGCAGTTTAATGGCTAGCGGGGCCCAGTACTTC.

CDR3 in amino acids: CASSFVEGRGEAGELFF. In DNA form, the CDR3 reads TGTGCCAGCAGCTTTGTGGAAGGGCGGGGGGAAGCCGGGGAGCTGTTTTTT. The chain employs TRBV5-4 and TRBJ2-2; 8 positions agree with TRBD2. In germline, CDR1 is SGHNT, CDR2 YYREEE (reference sequence). The CDR3 has 17 amino acids. The J segment lost 6 bases and the V segment lost 2 bases, leaving 12 bases of the junction unmatched. Complete variable domain (other parts from reference TRBV5-4 and TRBJ2-2): ETGVTQSPTHLIKTRGQQVTLRCSSQSGHNTVSWYQQALGQGPQFIFQYYREEENGRGNFPPRFSGLQFPNYSSELNVNALELDDSALYLCASSFVEGRGEAGELFFGEGSRLTVL.

V and J are TRBV7-2 and TRBJ2-7; weak D call: TRBD2 (7 bases). This CDR3 contains 16 residues. Trimming stripped 3 bases from V and 0 bases from J, with 15 bases between. Germline CDR1 and CDR2: SGHTA and FQGNSA. In nucleotides, the CDR3 is TGTGCCAGCAGCTTTCGGGGGGCCATCGGCTCCTACGAGCAGTACTTC. This encodes CASSFRGAIGSYEQYF.

This clone was seen a single time. The rearrangement links TRBV5-3 to TRBJ2-1, with 9 bases aligning to TRBD2. TRBV5-3 is classed as an ORF, of uncertain function. This CDR3 contains 15 residues. V was pared by 1 base and J by 2 bases, with 1 base of the junction left unmatched. CDR3 in DNA: TGTGCCAGAAGCTTGTGCGGGGGGGCCTACAATGAGCAGTTCTTC. This codes for CARSLCGGAYNEQFF.

The J gene is TRBJ1-1, the V gene TRBV4-2; 7 nucleotides align to TRBD1. CDR3 length: 14 residues. The germline CDR1 and CDR2 sequences are LGHNA and YNFKEQ. The J segment lost 4 bases and the V segment lost 8 bases, leaving 10 bases of the junction unmatched. The CDR3 sequence is CASGPRQGITEAFF. The CDR3 DNA reads as TGTGCCAGCGGACCCAGACAGGGCATCACTGAAGCTTTCTTT.

This clone was recorded a few times. V is TRBV4-2 and J is TRBJ1-1, with D unresolved. Trimming left V 0 bases short and J 6 bases short, with 14 bases between. This CDR3 spans 15 amino acids. Germline CDR1 LGHNA, CDR2 YNFKEQ. This CDR3 is CASSQDSAVRSEAFF. For the CDR3, the DNA is TGTGCCAGCAGCCAAGATTCAGCGGTGAGGTCTGAAGCTTTCTTT.

This clone has only a few counts. The genes are TRBV6-1 and TRBJ1-2; weak D call: TRBD1 (5 bases). The CDR3 runs 15 residues. Trimming left V 5 bases short and J 1 base short, with 14 bases between. The germline V gene has CDR1 MNHNS and CDR2 SASEGT. The CDR3 here is CASSQIRGDNYGYTF. The CDR3 DNA is TGTGCCAGCAGTCAAATAAGGGGCGATAACTATGGCTACACCTTC.

This chain uses TRBV10-1 with TRBJ2-2; D possibly corresponds to TRBD1 (5 bases). The CDR3 spans 15 residues. CDR1 and CDR2 from the germline V gene are WNHNN and SYGVQD (reference sequence). V gave up 3 bases and J gave up 0 bases, with 8 bases separating them. CDR3 sequence: CASSEQVSNTGELFF. The CDR3 coding sequence is TGCGCCAGCAGTGAACAGGTGTCGAACACCGGGGAGCTGTTTTTT.

V and J are TRBV25-1 and TRBJ2-3; 10 bases agree with TRBD2. Per the germline V gene, CDR1 is MGHDK and CDR2 is SYGVNS. V lost 2 bases and J lost 0; bases outside the gene matches: 5. The CDR3 totals 17 residues. The CDR3: CASSEAGTSVSTDTQYF. CDR3 DNA sequence: TGTGCCAGCAGTGAAGCCGGGACTAGCGTTAGCACAGATACGCAGTATTTT.